The present TCR beta chain was sequenced within a study of OX40 agonist ivuxolimab in advanced cancers. Study details: Every 2 weeks, patients got intravenous ivuxolimab at one of six dose levels (0.01-10 mg/kg).

The cohort excluded patients with autoimmune disease history or systemic immunosuppression. Samples of blood were obtained at baseline, on cycle 4 day 1, and on cycle 7 day 1. Germline CDR1 and CDR2: SGHDN and FVKESK. This CDR3 is 18 amino acids long. Deletions cut 3 bases from V and 2 bases from J, with 20 bases between. Some clones are missing from TCRdb's copy, which holds only in-frame ones; the method was immunoSEQ multiplex PCR. The sample comprises roughly 91,000 clones, approximately 90% of which are singletons, and 0.79% rests with the top ten. About this clone itself: The antigen is not known.

The study's findings and limits: The CD4+ and CD8+ T cells in the blood had expanded clonally by week 6 at 0.1 to 3.0 mg/kg.

The sequences come from CD4+ or CD8+ T cells sorted from blood, collected in a trial of the OX40 agonist ivuxolimab. This sequence joins TRBV14 and TRBJ1-3; weak D call: TRBD1 (5 bases). This receptor was identified in an adult with an advanced solid tumor such as melanoma, head and neck, liver or kidney cancer. The CDR3 region is CASSHRGALFVAGNTIYF. In nucleotides, the CDR3 is TGTGCCAGCAGCCATCGAGGGGCCCTCTTCGTGGCTGGAAACACCATATATTTT.